The T cell receptor beta chain under discussion was sequenced for a study of OX40 agonist ivuxolimab in advanced cancers. Data came from immunoSEQ multiplex PCR; TCRdb stores just in-frame clones and leaves some out. In the table there are around 26,000 clones, about 85% of which are singletons. Per germline, CDR1 GTSNPN and CDR2 SVGIG (reference sequence). With 5 bases removed from V and 2 bases from J, the gap between germline ends came to 19 bases. The CDR3 is made up of 15 amino acids. The receptor was isolated from an adult with an advanced solid tumor such as melanoma, head and neck, liver or kidney cancer. The sample in question was CD4+ or CD8+ T cells sorted from blood, obtained in a trial of the OX40 agonist ivuxolimab. The rearrangement joins TRBV30 to TRBJ2-7; D possibly corresponds to TRBD1 (5 bases). The chain's CDR3 is CAWDLGRGFAYEQYF. The CDR3 DNA sequence: TGTGCCTGGGACTTAGGAAGGGGTTTCGCCTACGAGCAGTACTTC.